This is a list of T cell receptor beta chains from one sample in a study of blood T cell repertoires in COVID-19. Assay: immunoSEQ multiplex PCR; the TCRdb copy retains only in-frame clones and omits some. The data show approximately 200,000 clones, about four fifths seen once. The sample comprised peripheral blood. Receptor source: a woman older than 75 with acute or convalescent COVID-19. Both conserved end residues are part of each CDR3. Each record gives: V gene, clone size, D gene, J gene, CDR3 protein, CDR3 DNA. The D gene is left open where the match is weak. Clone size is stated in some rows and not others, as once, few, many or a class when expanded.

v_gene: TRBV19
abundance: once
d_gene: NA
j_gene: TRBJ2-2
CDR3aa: CASSIAVNTGELFF
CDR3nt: TGTGCCAGTAGTATAGCGGTGAACACCGGGGAGCTGTTTTTT

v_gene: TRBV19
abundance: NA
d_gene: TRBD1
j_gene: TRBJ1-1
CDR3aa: CASSEPGQGWEAFF
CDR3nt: TGTGCCAGTAGTGAACCGGGACAGGGGTGGGAAGCTTTCTTT

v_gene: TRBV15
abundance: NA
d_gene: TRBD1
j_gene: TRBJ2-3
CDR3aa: CATSREVTGMQYF
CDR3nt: TGTGCCACCAGCAGAGAAGTGACAGGGATGCAGTATTTT

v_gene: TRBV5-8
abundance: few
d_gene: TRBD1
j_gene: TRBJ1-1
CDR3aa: CASSRGQVREAFF
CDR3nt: TGTGCCAGCAGCCGGGGACAGGTGCGTGAAGCTTTCTTT

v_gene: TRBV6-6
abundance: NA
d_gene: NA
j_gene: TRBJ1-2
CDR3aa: CASSYSMFQGGYTF
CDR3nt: TGTGCCAGCAGTTACTCGATGTTTCAGGGAGGCTACACCTTC

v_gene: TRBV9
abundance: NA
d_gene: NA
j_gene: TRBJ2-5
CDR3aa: CASSVATLSQETQYF
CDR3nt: TGTGCCAGCAGCGTAGCTACCCTGTCCCAAGAGACCCAGTACTTC

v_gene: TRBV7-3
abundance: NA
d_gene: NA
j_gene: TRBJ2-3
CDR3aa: CASSLSTADTQYF
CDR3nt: TGTGCCAGCAGCCTCTCTACCGCAGATACGCAGTATTTT

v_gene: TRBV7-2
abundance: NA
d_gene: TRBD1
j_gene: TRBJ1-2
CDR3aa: CASSGRQGFGDGYTF
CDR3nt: TGTGCCAGCAGCGGACGACAGGGGTTTGGAGATGGCTACACCTTC

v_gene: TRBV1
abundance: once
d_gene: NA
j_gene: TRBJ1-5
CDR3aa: CTSSTRTGWHQPQHF
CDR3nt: TGCACCAGCAGCACACGGACAGGGTGGCATCAGCCCCAGCATTTT

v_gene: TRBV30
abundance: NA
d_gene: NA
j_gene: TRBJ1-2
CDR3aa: CAWSQFEVPNYGYTF
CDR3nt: TGTGCCTGGAGTCAATTTGAGGTGCCAAACTATGGCTACACCTTC

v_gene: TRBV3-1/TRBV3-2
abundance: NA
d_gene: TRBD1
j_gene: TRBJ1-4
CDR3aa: CASSPRDRLNEKLFF
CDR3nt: TGTGCCAGCAGCCCGAGGGACAGGTTAAATGAAAAACTGTTTTTT

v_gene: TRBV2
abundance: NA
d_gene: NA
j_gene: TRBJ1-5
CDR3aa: CATKQETNQPQHF
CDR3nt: TGTGCCACAAAACAGGAGACGAATCAGCCCCAGCATTTT

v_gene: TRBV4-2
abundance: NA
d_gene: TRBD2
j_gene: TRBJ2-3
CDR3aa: CASSQLTAGPTDTQYF
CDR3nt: TGTGCCAGCAGCCAACTCACAGCGGGACCCACAGATACGCAGTATTTT

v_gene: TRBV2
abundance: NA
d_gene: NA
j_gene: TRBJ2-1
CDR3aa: CASKRGRVRFDEQFF
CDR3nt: TGTGCCAGCAAAAGGGGCAGGGTAAGATTCGATGAGCAGTTCTTC

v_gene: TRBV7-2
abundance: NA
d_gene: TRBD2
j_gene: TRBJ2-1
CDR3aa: CASSSKREGGEQFF
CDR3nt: TGTGCCAGCAGCTCCAAGCGGGAGGGGGGTGAGCAGTTCTTC

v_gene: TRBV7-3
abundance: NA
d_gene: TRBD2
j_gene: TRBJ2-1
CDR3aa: CASSPGRTSGEQFF
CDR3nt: TGTGCCAGCAGCCCGGGCCGGACTAGCGGCGAGCAGTTCTTC